This is a list of T cell receptor beta chains from one sample in a study of prognosis after radiotherapy for stage I lung cancer. Each CDR3 protein is one row after TCRdb ran MiXCR on the multiplex PCR reads. The sample holds more than 25,000 distinct CDR3 sequences, 25% to 35% seen once. Sample: PBMCs, taken before or after stereotactic body radiation therapy (not recorded which). The receptors shown here come from a donor aged 50 or older with non-small cell lung cancer. Both conserved end residues are part of each CDR3. D genes are given only for firm matches. The size field is filled for only some rows; it gives once, few, many or a size class.

d_call	v_call	clone_size	j_call	cdr3_aa	cdr3_nt
.	TRBV19	many	TRBJ2-1	CASSASDSLDQFF	TGTGCCAGTAGTGCGTCAGACTCTCTTGATCAGTTCTTC
.	TRBV11-2	few	TRBJ1-5	CASSQDGGIQPQHF	TGTGCCAGCAGCCAAGATGGTGGGATTCAGCCCCAGCATTTT
TRBD2	TRBV6-2/TRBV6-3	.	TRBJ2-3	CASSYPQRGEDTQYF	TGTGCCAGCAGTTACCCCCAGCGGGGGGAAGATACGCAGTATTTT
.	TRBV30	many	TRBJ1-2	CAWSVRISPRDGYTF	TGTGCCTGGAGTGTACGCATTTCCCCGAGAGATGGCTACACCTTC
TRBD2	TRBV6-5	many	TRBJ2-5	CASSYSAGVETQYF	TGTGCCAGCAGTTACTCGGCGGGAGTTGAGACCCAGTACTTC
TRBD1	TRBV5-4	.	TRBJ2-7	CASSLGDRGNEQYF	TGTGCCAGCAGCTTGGGGGACAGGGGCAACGAGCAGTACTTC
TRBD2	TRBV29-1	many	TRBJ2-7	CSVVLAGGIAYEQYF	TGCAGCGTTGTCCTGGCGGGAGGTATTGCCTACGAGCAGTACTTC
TRBD2	TRBV2	many	TRBJ2-5	CASSEEGAGGPQETQYF	TGTGCCAGCAGTGAAGAAGGAGCGGGAGGGCCCCAAGAGACCCAGTACTTC
.	TRBV11-3	many	TRBJ2-7	CASSLGGAPYEQYF	TGTGCCAGCAGCTTAGGTGGGGCCCCCTACGAGCAGTACTTC
.	TRBV6-1	.	TRBJ1-1	CATSLTGAEAFF	TGTGCCACCAGTCTGACAGGCGCTGAAGCTTTCTTT
TRBD2	TRBV5-4	many	TRBJ2-1	CASSLREGQNEQFF	TGTGCCAGCAGCTTGCGGGAGGGCCAGAATGAGCAGTTCTTC
.	TRBV2	many	TRBJ1-5	CANRRHQGNQPQHF	TGTGCCAACAGAAGACACCAGGGCAATCAGCCCCAGCATTTT
.	TRBV7-7	many	TRBJ2-5	CASSSSRVAETQYF	TGTGCCAGCAGTTCATCTCGGGTGGCAGAGACCCAGTACTTC
.	TRBV12-3/TRBV12-4	many	TRBJ1-6	CASSPRQDYNSPLHF	TGTGCCAGCAGTCCTAGACAGGATTATAATTCACCCCTCCACTTT
TRBD2	TRBV2	many	TRBJ2-3	CASRRDGGFTDTQYF	TGTGCCAGCAGGAGGGACGGGGGGTTCACAGATACGCAGTATTTT
.	TRBV6-5	many	TRBJ2-1	CASSYQAATYNEQFF	TGTGCCAGCAGTTACCAAGCGGCCACCTACAATGAGCAGTTCTTC
TRBD2	TRBV6-5	once	TRBJ2-7	CASSSLGGEIYEQYF	TGTGCCAGCAGTTCATTGGGGGGGGAGATCTACGAGCAGTACTTC